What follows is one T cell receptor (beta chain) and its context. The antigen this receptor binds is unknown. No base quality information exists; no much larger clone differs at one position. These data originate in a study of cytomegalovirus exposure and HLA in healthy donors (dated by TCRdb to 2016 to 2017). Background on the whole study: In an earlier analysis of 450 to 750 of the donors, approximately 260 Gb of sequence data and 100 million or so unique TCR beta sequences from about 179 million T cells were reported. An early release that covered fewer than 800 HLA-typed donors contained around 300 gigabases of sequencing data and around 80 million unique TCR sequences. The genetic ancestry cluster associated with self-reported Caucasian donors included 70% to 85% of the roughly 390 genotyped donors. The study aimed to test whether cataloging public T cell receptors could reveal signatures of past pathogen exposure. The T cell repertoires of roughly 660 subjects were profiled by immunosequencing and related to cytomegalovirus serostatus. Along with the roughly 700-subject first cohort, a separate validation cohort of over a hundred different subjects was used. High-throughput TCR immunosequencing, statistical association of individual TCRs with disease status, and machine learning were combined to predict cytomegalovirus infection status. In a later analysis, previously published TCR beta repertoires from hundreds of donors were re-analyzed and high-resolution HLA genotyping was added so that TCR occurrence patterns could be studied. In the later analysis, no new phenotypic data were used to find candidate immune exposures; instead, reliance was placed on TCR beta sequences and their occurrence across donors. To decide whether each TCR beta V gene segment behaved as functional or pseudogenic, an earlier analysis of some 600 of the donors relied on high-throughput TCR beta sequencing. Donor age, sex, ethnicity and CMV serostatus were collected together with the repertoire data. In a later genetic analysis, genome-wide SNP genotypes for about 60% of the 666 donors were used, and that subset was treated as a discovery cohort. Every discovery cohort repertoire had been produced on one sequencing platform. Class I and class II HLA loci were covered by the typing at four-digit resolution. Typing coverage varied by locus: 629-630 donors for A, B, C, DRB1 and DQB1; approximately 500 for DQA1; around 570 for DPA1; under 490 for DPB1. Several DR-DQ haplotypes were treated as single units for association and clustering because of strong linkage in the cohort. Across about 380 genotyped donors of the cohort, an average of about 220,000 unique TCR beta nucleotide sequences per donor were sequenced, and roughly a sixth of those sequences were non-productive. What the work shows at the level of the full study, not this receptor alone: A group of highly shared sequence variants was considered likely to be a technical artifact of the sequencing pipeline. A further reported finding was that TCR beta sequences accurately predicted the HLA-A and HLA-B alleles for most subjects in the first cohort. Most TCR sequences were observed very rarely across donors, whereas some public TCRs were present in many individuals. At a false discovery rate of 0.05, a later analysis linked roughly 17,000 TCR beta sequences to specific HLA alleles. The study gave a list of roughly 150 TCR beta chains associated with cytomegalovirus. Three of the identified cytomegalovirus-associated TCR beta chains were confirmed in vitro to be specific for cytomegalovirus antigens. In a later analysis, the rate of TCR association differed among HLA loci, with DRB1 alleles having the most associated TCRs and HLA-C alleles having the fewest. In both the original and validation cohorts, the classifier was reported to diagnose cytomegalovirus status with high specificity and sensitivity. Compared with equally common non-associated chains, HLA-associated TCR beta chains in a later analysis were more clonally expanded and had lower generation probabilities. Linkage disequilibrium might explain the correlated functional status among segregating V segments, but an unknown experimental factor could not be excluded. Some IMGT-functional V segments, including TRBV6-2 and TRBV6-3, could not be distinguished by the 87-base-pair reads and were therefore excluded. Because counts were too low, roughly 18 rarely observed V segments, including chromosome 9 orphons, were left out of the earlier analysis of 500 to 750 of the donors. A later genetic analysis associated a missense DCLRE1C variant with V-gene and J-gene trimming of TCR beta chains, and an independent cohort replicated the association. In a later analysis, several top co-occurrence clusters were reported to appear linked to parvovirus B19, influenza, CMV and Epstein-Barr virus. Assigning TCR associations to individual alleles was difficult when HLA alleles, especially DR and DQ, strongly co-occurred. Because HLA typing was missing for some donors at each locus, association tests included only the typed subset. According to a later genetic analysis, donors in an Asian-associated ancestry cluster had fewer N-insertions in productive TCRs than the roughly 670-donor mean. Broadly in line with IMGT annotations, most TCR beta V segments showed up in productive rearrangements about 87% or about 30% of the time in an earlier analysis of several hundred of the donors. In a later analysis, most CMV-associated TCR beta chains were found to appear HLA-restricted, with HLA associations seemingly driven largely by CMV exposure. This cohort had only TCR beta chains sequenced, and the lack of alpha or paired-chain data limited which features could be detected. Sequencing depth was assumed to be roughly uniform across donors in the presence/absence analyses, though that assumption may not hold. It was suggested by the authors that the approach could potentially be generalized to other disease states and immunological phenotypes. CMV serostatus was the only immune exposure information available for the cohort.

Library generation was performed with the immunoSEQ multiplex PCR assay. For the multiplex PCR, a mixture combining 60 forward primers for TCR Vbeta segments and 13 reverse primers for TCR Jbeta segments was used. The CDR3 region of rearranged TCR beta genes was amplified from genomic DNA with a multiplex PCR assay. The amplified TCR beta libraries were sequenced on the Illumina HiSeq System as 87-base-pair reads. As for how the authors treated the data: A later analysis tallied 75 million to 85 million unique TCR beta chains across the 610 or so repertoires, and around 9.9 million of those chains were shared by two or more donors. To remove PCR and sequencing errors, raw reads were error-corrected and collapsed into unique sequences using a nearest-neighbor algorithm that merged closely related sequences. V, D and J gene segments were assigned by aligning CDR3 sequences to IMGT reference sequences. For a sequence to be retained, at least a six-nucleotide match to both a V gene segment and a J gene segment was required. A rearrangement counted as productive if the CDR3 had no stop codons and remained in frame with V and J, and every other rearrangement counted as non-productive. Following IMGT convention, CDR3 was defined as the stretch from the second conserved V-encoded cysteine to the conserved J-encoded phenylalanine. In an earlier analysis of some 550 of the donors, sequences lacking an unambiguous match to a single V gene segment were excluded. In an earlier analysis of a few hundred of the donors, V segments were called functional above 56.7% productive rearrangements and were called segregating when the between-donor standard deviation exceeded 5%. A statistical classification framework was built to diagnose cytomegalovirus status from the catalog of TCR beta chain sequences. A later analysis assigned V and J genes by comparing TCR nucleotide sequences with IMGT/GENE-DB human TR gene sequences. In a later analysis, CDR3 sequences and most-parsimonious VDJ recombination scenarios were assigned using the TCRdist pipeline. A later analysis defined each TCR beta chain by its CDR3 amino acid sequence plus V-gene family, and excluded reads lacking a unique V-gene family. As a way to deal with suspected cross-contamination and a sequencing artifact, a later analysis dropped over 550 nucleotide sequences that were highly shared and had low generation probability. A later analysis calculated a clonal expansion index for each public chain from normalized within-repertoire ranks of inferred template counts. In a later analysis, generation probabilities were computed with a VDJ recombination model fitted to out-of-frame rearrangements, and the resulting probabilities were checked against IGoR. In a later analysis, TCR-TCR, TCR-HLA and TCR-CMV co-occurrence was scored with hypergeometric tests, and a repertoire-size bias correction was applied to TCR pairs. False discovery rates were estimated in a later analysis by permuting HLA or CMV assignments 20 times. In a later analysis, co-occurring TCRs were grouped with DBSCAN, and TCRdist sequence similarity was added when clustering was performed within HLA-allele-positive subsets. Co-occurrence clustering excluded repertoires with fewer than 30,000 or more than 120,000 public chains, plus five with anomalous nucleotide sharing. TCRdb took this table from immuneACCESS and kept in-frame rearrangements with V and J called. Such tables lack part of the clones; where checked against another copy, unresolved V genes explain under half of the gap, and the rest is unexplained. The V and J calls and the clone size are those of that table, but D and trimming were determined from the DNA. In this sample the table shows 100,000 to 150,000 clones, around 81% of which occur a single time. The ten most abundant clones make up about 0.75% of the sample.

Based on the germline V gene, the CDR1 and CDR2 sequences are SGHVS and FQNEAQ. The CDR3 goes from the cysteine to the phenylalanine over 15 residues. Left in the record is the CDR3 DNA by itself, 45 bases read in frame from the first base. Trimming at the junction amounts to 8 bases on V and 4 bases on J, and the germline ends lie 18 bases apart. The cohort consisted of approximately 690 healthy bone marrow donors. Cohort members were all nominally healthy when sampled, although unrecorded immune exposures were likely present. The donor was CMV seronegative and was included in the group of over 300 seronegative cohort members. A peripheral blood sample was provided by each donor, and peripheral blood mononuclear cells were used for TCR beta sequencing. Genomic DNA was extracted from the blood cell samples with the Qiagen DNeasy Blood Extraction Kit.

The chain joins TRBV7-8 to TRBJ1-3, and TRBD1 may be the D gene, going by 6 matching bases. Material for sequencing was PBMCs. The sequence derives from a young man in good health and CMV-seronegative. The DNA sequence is TGTGCCAGCGGGGGAGGGGGGGGCCTGGGAAACACCATATATTTT. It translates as CASGGGGGLGNTIYF.